The clone carrying this T cell receptor beta chain came up many times. Its antigen is unidentified. The record originates from a study of T cells after yellow fever vaccination. At the level of the study: For low cell numbers, libraries were made with SMART-Seq v4 Ultra Low Input. Regarding the study as a whole: Compared with primary, the secondary response was weaker and peaked at day 5, not 15. In post-booster samples, most primary-vaccination clones reappeared (96% CD4, 70% to 90% CD8).

CDR3 length equals 12 residues. Germline CDR1 SQVTM, CDR2 ANQGSEA. With 6 bases removed from V and 4 bases from J, the gap between germline ends came to 12 bases. The 5'RACE template-switching step produced TCR cDNA and added a universal primer site and UMIs. TCRdb reprocessed the 5' RACE reads with MiXCR, giving one entry per CDR3 protein. The table has about 300,000 distinct CDR3 sequences, around 6.8% seen once. The source was PBMCs, collected around 45 days after the first yellow fever vaccination. This chain links TRBV29-1 with TRBJ1-2, with a weak D call TRBD1 (6 bases). This receptor was obtained from a man aged 18 to 29 who received the YFV17D yellow fever vaccine. The CDR3 loop reads CSVQGPLYGYTF. Here the CDR3 DNA reads TGCAGCGTACAGGGACCACTCTATGGCTACACCTTC.